A single sample gave rise to the 8 T cell receptor beta chains below, sequenced in a study of beta chain features in type 1 diabetes. Expressed TCRB transcripts were sequenced because the isolated RNA had all been reverse transcribed beforehand. Only in-frame clones appear in the TCRdb table, and some are missing; sequencing was by immunoSEQ multiplex PCR. This sample yields nearly 250,000 clones, of which around 68% are seen a single time; around 0.05% belongs to the top ten. The sequenced material came from naive CD4+ T cells from blood. The origin of the receptors is a man between 25 and 39 years old in good health.

CDR3 region: CASSPGTRNDNEQFF. CDR3 bases: TGTGCCAGCAGCCCCGGGACAAGAAACGACAATGAGCAGTTCTTC. The chain combines TRBV11-2 with TRBJ2-1, with D possibly being TRBD1 (6 bases). Germline CDR1 SGHAT, CDR2 FQNNGV. The CDR3 runs 15 residues. The V end was cut by 5 bases, the J end by 5 bases, with 16 bases between.

The rearrangement links TRBV5-1 to TRBJ1-1; perhaps TRBD1 as D (5 bases). The germline V gene encodes CDR1 SGHRS and CDR2 YFSETQ. Trimming cost V 4 bases and J 1 base, with 11 bases left between them. The CDR3 is 14 amino acids. CDR3 region: CASSSLDRNTEAFF. As DNA, the CDR3 is TGCGCCAGCAGCAGCCTCGACAGGAACACTGAAGCTTTCTTT.

The chain links TRBV29-1 to TRBJ2-5; D possibly corresponds to TRBD1 (8 bases). The germline V gene has CDR1 SQVTM and CDR2 ANQGSEA. The CDR3 covers 14 residues. Trimming removed 7 bases at V and 5 bases at J, with 20 bases between. The CDR3 loop is CSADGVQGGETQYF. As DNA, the CDR3 is TGCAGCGCCGACGGAGTACAGGGGGGGGAGACCCAGTACTTC.

The chain is built from TRBV7-2 and TRBJ2-7; D uncertain. V dropped 0 bases and J dropped 0 bases, with 12 bases sitting between them. This CDR3 comprises 16 residues. The germline CDR1 and CDR2 sequences are SGHTA and FQGNSA. CDR3 sequence (DNA): TGTGCCAGCAGCTTAGCATTTGCGGAGAACTCCTACGAGCAGTACTTC. Protein sequence: CASSLAFAENSYEQYF.

The J gene is TRBJ2-5, the V gene TRBV10-3, with 13 bases lining up with TRBD2. CDR1 is ENHRY and CDR2 is SYGVKD in the germline V gene. CDR3 length equals 14 residues. V lost 5 bases and J lost 4; bases outside the gene matches: 1. The CDR3 loop is CAISRTSGGETQYF. As DNA, the CDR3 is TGTGCCATCAGTCGGACTAGCGGGGGAGAGACCCAGTACTTC.

This clone was seen a few times. The chain employs TRBV6-5 and TRBJ2-7, with D tentatively TRBD1 (6 bases). V was cut by 7 bases and J by 3 bases, with 13 bases left in between. There are 13 residues in the CDR3. The V gene's germline CDR1 is MNHEY and CDR2 SVGAGI. The CDR3 DNA sequence: TGTGCCAGCATTGCGCCGGGACACTACGAGCAGTACTTC. Encoded protein: CASIAPGHYEQYF.

Remarks on this clone: The sample holds other DNA sequences that translate to the same CDR3. The rearrangement links TRBV14 to TRBJ2-1; no reliable D call. The germline CDR1 and CDR2 sequences are SGHDN and FVKESK. The CDR3 totals 11 residues. V was shortened by 4 bases and J by 4 bases, with 2 bases between the two germline ends. CDR3 nucleotide sequence: TGTGCCAGCAGCCTTTACAATGAGCAGTTCTTC. The encoded protein is CASSLYNEQFF.

This rearrangement joins TRBV30 to TRBJ1-1; the D is unclear. Between the trimmed V and J ends, which lost 4 bases and 4 bases, there was a span of 19 bases. The germline V gene encodes CDR1 GTSNPN and CDR2 SVGIG (reference sequence). The CDR3 covers 15 residues. Here the CDR3 DNA reads TGTGCCTGGACCTCAAGAGGCAAACCCGGCACTGAAGCTTTCTTT. Amino acids: CAWTSRGKPGTEAFF. Supplemented by reference TRBV30 and TRBJ1-1, the full variable domain reads SQTIHQWPATLVQPVGSPLSLECTVEGTSNPNLYWYRQAAGRGLQLLFYSVGIGQISSEVPQNLSASRPQDRQFILSSKKLLLSDSGFYLCAWTSRGKPGTEAFFGQGTRLTVV.